This T cell receptor (beta chain) was documented in a study of PD-1 blockade in mismatch repair-deficient tumors. Study results and caveats: Tumor-resident clones, often undetectable pretreatment in blood, expanded then contracted after pembrolizumab.

The protocol was immunoSEQ multiplex PCR, while the TCRdb copy is restricted to in-frame clones and leaves out a portion. The data contain about 51,000 clones, about 84% of them singletons. On this clone: Its target is not known.

PCR or immunohistochemistry showed mismatch repair deficiency in every enrolled patient. TCRs were sequenced from a few patients responding to pembrolizumab. Specimen: peripheral blood, collected about 20 weeks after starting pembrolizumab. The TCR sequence derives from an adult with mismatch repair-deficient cancer.

CDR3 coding DNA: TGTGCCAGCAGCCAAGTGCAAGGGGTCCTCTATGGCTACACCTTC. Protein: CASSQVQGVLYGYTF. The chain carries TRBV14 and TRBJ1-2, with TRBD1 as a possible D gene (5 bases). The CDR3 runs 15 residues. Germline lookup yields CDR1 SGHDN and CDR2 FVKESK. The V and J ends lost 1 base and 4 bases respectively, with 13 bases between them.